This T cell receptor beta chain was obtained from a study of blood T cell repertoires in COVID-19. As for the study in general: Specimens from acute and convalescent COVID-19 originated in the United States, Italy and Spain.

J lost 7 bases, V lost 5 bases, and 8 bases had no gene match. The length of the CDR3 is 15 residues. CDR1 and CDR2 (germline): KGHSH, LQKENI. TCRdb's copy holds only in-frame clones and misses some; the assay was immunoSEQ multiplex PCR. Of 150,000 to 200,000 clones in the sample, 65% to 85% were seen once. This TCR came from a man in his sixties with active or convalescent COVID-19. The chain recombines TRBV18 with TRBJ1-6; 7 bases are shared with TRBD1. Sequencing input: peripheral blood. In DNA form, the CDR3 reads TGTGCCAGCTCAGACGGACAGGCCCAGAATTCACCCCTCCACTTT. This codes for CASSDGQAQNSPLHF.